The next 8 T cell receptor beta chains were all read from a single sample in a study of T cells after yellow fever vaccination. TCRdb processed the 5' RACE reads anew with MiXCR; each CDR3 protein has one entry. The sample shows about 69,000 distinct CDR3 sequences, about 6% of them seen only once. The sample in question was CD4+ T cells sorted from PBMCs, obtained approximately 15 days after the first yellow fever vaccination. Receptors originate from a young man who received the YFV17D yellow fever vaccine.

This clonotype came up many times. V gene TRBV7-3 combines with J gene TRBJ2-5; TRBD1 matches 10 bases. The V gene end was trimmed by 0 bases and the J gene end by 4 bases; junction bases not matched to a gene: 2. This CDR3 is 15 amino acids long. CDR1 is SGHTA, CDR2 FQGTGA, per germline. CDR3 sequence reads: CASSLTRDRGETQYF. Here the CDR3 DNA reads TGTGCCAGCAGCTTAACACGGGACAGGGGAGAGACCCAGTACTTC.

This clonotype was counted many times. V and J are TRBV6-1 and TRBJ2-1, with 9 bases lining up with TRBD2. Germline CDR1 reads MNHNS; CDR2 reads SASEGT. V lost 7 bases to trimming and J lost 8 bases; unmatched junction nucleotides: 12. The CDR3 spans 15 residues. The CDR3 DNA reads TGTGCCAGCAATGAGCACGGGACTAGCATAGATGAGCAGTTCTTC. Its translation: CASNEHGTSIDEQFF.

This clonotype was observed at least ten times. V is TRBV7-9 and J is TRBJ1-1; D perhaps matches TRBD1 (5 bases). The CDR3 sequence is 14 residues long. V lost 7 bases to trimming and J lost 5 bases, with 17 bases between them. Per germline, CDR1 SEHNR and CDR2 FQNEAQ (reference sequence). CDR3 amino acids: CASTLFMGVTEAFF. The CDR3 DNA follows: TGTGCCAGCACCCTCTTTATGGGGGTAACTGAAGCTTTCTTT.

At least ten counts were recorded for this clonotype. V is TRBV5-1 and J is TRBJ1-4, with TRBD1 matching over 7 bases. The V gene's germline CDR1 is SGHRS and CDR2 YFSETQ. This CDR3 has 16 residues. The V gene end was trimmed by 4 bases and the J gene end by 7 bases; junction bases not matched to a gene: 13. This chain's CDR3 is CASSLLGQAGFEKLFF. CDR3 nucleotides: TGCGCCAGCAGCCTACTTGGACAGGCCGGGTTTGAAAAACTGTTTTTT.

There are many counts of this clonotype. V usage is TRBV20-1 and J usage is TRBJ2-5; TRBD1 or TRBD2 may be the D gene (6 bases each). The CDR3 contains 12 residues. V gave up 6 bases and J gave up 2 bases, with 10 bases separating them. The germline V gene has CDR1 DFQATT and CDR2 SNEGSKA (reference sequence). The CDR3, as DNA: TGCAGTGCCGTAGGGGGGCAAGAGACCCAGTACTTC. Residues: CSAVGGQETQYF.

The table lists this clonotype with many counts. This chain connects TRBV20-1 to TRBJ2-3; TRBD2 matches 12 bases. The CDR3 is 14 amino acids. Germline CDR1 reads DFQATT; CDR2 reads SNEGSKA (reference sequence). With V trimmed by 3 bases and J by 3 bases, 1 base remained unmatched. The CDR3, as DNA: TGCAGTGCTAGGACTAGCGGGGGAACAGATACGCAGTATTTT. This sequence encodes CSARTSGGTDTQYF.

This clonotype was picked up many times. The V and J genes are TRBV12-3 or TRBV12-4 and TRBJ1-4; 8 bases are a match to TRBD1. The CDR3 consists of 15 residues. Trimming at V came to 4 bases and at J to 8 bases, leaving 9 bases not matched to a gene. CDR3 nucleotides: TGTGCCAGCAGTTCAAGGGGACAGGCCCGCGAAAAACTGTTTTTT. Encoded protein: CASSSRGQAREKLFF.

This clonotype came up many times. The chain has TRBV5-1 and TRBJ2-2; D unclear. Germline CDR1 is SGHRS and CDR2 is YFSETQ. The CDR3 is 16 amino acids. V gave up 0 bases and J gave up 3 bases, with 12 bases separating them. Here the CDR3 DNA reads TGCGCCAGCAGCTTGGGTTCGATAGCAGACACCGGGGAGCTGTTTTTT. The encoded protein is CASSLGSIADTGELFF.